This T cell receptor beta chain came from a study of T-cell memory formation after mild COVID-19. Study-level points and caveats: Contracting CD4+ clones were located mainly in CM and EM, and CD8+ clones in EMRA.

On this clonotype: Its antigen is not identified.

Per germline, CDR1 DFQATT and CDR2 SNEGSKA (reference sequence). V was pared by 3 bases and J by 2 bases, with 10 bases between. This CDR3 is 13 amino acids long. TCRdb ran MiXCR on the 5' RACE reads and lists one entry per CDR3 protein. In the table there are almost 550,000 distinct CDR3 sequences, approximately 20% of which are singletons. The TCR originated in an adult woman who had mild COVID-19 (a few samples of this study predate the infection). Cell type and time point are not known. The rearrangement links TRBV20-1 to TRBJ1-2; the D is unclear. The sequencing input was PBMCs or a T cell subset sorted from them (not recorded which). CDR3 DNA: TGCAGTGCTAGTCAGGTTTCAAACTATGGCTACACCTTC. This gives the protein CSASQVSNYGYTF.